Listed here are 22 T cell receptor beta chains from one sample, sequenced in a study of blood T cell repertoires in COVID-19. The protocol was immunoSEQ multiplex PCR, while the TCRdb copy is restricted to in-frame clones and leaves out a portion. The sample includes more than 90,000 clones, approximately 88% of them seen just once. Material for sequencing was peripheral blood. All receptors come from a woman in her seventies with acute or convalescent COVID-19.

The chain is built from TRBV5-5 and TRBJ2-5, with a possible D match to TRBD2 (5 bases). Germline lookup yields CDR1 SGHKS and CDR2 YYEKEE (reference sequence). CDR3 length: 14 amino acids. With 4 bases removed from V and 0 bases from J, the gap between germline ends came to 10 bases. CDR3 sequence reads: CASSLGDYQETQYF. The CDR3 DNA is TGTGCCAGCAGCCTCGGGGATTACCAAGAGACCCAGTACTTC.

The sample holds a few counts of this clone. This rearrangement joins TRBV2 to TRBJ2-1, with D tentatively TRBD2 (6 bases). Trimming stripped 7 bases from V and 5 bases from J, with 18 bases between. The CDR3 has 15 amino acids. Germline CDR1 is SNHLY and CDR2 is FYNNEI. The chain's CDR3 is CASKPSPGVNNEQFF. The CDR3 DNA follows: TGTGCCAGCAAGCCCTCTCCGGGAGTTAACAATGAGCAGTTCTTC.

CDR3 loop: CASRDRGPIGPQHF. The CDR3 DNA sequence: TGTGCCAGCAGGGACAGGGGCCCCATCGGGCCCCAGCATTTT. The rearrangement links TRBV6-5 to TRBJ1-5; 9 bases align to TRBD1. In germline, CDR1 is MNHEY, CDR2 SVGAGI. This CDR3 has 14 residues. The V and J ends lost 6 bases and 9 bases, in that order; junction bases with no gene match: 9.

The chain joins TRBV30 to TRBJ1-2; D remains unclear. CDR3 length: 14 amino acids. The germline gives CDR1 GTSNPN, CDR2 SVGIG (reference sequence). The V gene lost 2 bases and the J gene lost 2 bases, with 12 bases spanning the gap. CDR3 DNA: TGTGCCTGGAGTAAAACTCCGTTAAACTATGGCTACACCTTC. It yields the protein CAWSKTPLNYGYTF. Looking up the rest from reference TRBV30 and TRBJ1-2 gives the full variable domain: SQTIHQWPATLVQPVGSPLSLECTVEGTSNPNLYWYRQAAGRGLQLLFYSVGIGQISSEVPQNLSASRPQDRQFILSSKKLLLSDSGFYLCAWSKTPLNYGYTFGSGTRLTVV.

This rearrangement joins TRBV6-1 to TRBJ1-6; D gene uncertain. Germline CDR1 reads MNHNS; CDR2 reads SASEGT. The CDR3 has 13 residues. The germline V and J ends were trimmed by 0 bases and 9 bases, with 6 bases remaining between them. The CDR3 spells CASSEAILSPLHF. The DNA for the CDR3 is TGTGCCAGCAGTGAAGCGATACTTTCACCCCTCCACTTT.

V is TRBV5-4 and J is TRBJ2-3, with unresolved D. This CDR3 contains 14 residues. The V end was cut by 0 bases, the J end by 4 bases, with 9 bases between. Germline V gene sequence: CDR1 SGHNT, CDR2 YYREEE (reference sequence). The CDR3 region is CASSLGTAPDTQYF. As DNA, the CDR3 is TGTGCCAGCAGCTTGGGTACAGCCCCAGATACGCAGTATTTT.

The chain is built from TRBV6-6 and TRBJ1-3; D remains ambiguous. V lost 3 bases, J lost 4 bases, and 16 bases lay in between. Germline V gene lookup returns CDR1 MNHNY and CDR2 SVGAGI (reference sequence). This CDR3 has 16 amino acids. CDR3 sequence reads: CASSYGRPGPGNTIYF. Written as DNA, the CDR3 is TGTGCCAGCAGTTATGGTCGGCCGGGTCCCGGAAACACCATATATTTT.

Regarding this clone: One end of the junction fails to match germline, which may point to a read error. The V and J genes are TRBV2 and TRBJ2-3; 7 bases align to TRBD2. This CDR3 region has 14 residues. Germline V gives CDR1 SNHLY, CDR2 FYNNEI. Written as DNA, the CDR3 is TGTGCCAGCAGGGAAGGACTAGTCACAGATACGCAGTATTTT. It codes for CASREGLVTDTQYF.

This chain connects TRBV19 to TRBJ1-2; a possible D gene is TRBD1 (6 bases). V dropped 1 base and J dropped 5 bases, with 23 bases sitting between them. CDR3 length: 18 amino acids. Germline lookup yields CDR1 LNHDA and CDR2 SQIVND (reference sequence). As DNA, the CDR3 is TGTGCCAGTAGTATAGCTAGCACTGCCGTTTGGACAGAGTATGGCTACACCTTC. This sequence encodes CASSIASTAVWTEYGYTF.

In this sample, this clone turned up a few times. The CDR3 DNA reads TGTGCCAGCAGCGTAGAGGACCGGGCTAGCGGCTCCTACGAGCAGTACTTC. Its protein is CASSVEDRASGSYEQYF. The V call is TRBV9, the J call TRBJ2-7, with 7 bases that match TRBD2. The junction had 9 bases not matched to a gene; V was cut back by 0 bases and J by 0 bases. The V gene's germline CDR1 is SGDLS and CDR2 YYNGEE. The CDR3 covers 17 residues.

V and J are TRBV6-5 and TRBJ2-6, with D perhaps matching TRBD2 (5 bases). The CDR3 extends over 15 amino acids. The germline V and J ends were trimmed by 6 bases and 0 bases, with 9 bases remaining between them. From germline, CDR1 is MNHEY and CDR2 SVGAGI. CDR3: CASRLGSSGANVLTF. In nucleotides, the CDR3 is TGTGCCAGCAGGCTTGGGAGCTCTGGGGCCAACGTCCTGACTTTC.

The chain combines TRBV6-6 with TRBJ2-5; TRBD1 matches 8 bases. J gave up 4 bases and V 4 bases, and 11 bases lay outside the gene matches. Germline V gene data show CDR1 as MNHNY and CDR2 as SVGAGI (reference sequence). The CDR3 loop spans 16 amino acids. CDR3 bases: TGTGCCAGCAGTTCCCGACAGGGGAGGAGGGGAGAGACCCAGTACTTC. Translated, it gives CASSSRQGRRGETQYF.

The rearrangement uses TRBV27 and TRBJ1-6; the D gene is possibly TRBD1 (5 bases). The CDR3 totals 15 residues. CDR1 and CDR2 (germline): MNHEY, SMNVEV (reference sequence). V lost 6 bases to trimming and J lost 9 bases, with 18 bases between them. CDR3 nucleotide sequence: TGTGCCAGCAGCCCCGCCGGGACCGGGGGTTCACCCCTCCACTTT. This gives the protein CASSPAGTGGSPLHF.

The chain couples TRBV11-1 to TRBJ2-7; D remains unclear. The CDR3 has 14 residues. Germline CDR1 is SGHAT and CDR2 is FQDESV (reference sequence). V dropped 0 bases and J dropped 1 base, with 7 bases sitting between them. The CDR3: CASSLAGTSYEQYF. The CDR3 nucleotides are TGTGCCAGCAGCTTAGCGGGCACGTCCTACGAGCAGTACTTC. The full variable domain, rest sourced from reference TRBV11-1 and TRBJ2-7, is EAEVAQSPRYKITEKSQAVAFWCDPISGHATLYWYRQILGQGPELLVQFQDESVVDDSQLPKDRFSAERLKGVDSTLKIQPAELGDSAMYLCASSLAGTSYEQYFGPGTRLTVT.

J is TRBJ2-7 and V is TRBV28, with D unresolved. V was pared by 4 bases and J by 5 bases, with 12 bases between. The CDR3 is made up of 13 amino acids. Germline V gives CDR1 MDHEN, CDR2 SYDVKM. CDR3 sequence reads: CASSSLTPDEQYF. The CDR3 nucleotides are TGTGCCAGCAGTTCCCTTACCCCGGACGAGCAGTACTTC.

V gene TRBV30 combines with J gene TRBJ2-1; 7 bases align to TRBD2. The J segment lost 9 bases and the V segment lost 4 bases, leaving 3 bases of the junction unmatched. Germline CDR1 is GTSNPN and CDR2 is SVGIG (reference sequence). The CDR3 sequence is 11 residues long. The CDR3 bases are TGTGCCTGGAAACTAGCGAGTGAGCAGTTCTTC. Encoded protein: CAWKLASEQFF.

This chain uses TRBV5-6 with TRBJ1-5; TRBD1 aligns across 10 bases. This CDR3 is 14 amino acids long. CDR1 and CDR2 (germline): SGHDT, YYEEEE. Losses at the gene ends were 4 bases for V and 5 bases for J; bases not matched to a gene: 3. In DNA form, the CDR3 reads TGTGCCAGCAGCATCGGGACAGGGGATCAGCCCCAGCATTTT. It yields the protein CASSIGTGDQPQHF.

This sequence joins TRBV11-3 and TRBJ2-2, with TRBD1 as a possible D gene (6 bases). The V end lost 4 bases, the J end lost 1 base, and 7 bases lay between the germline ends. There are 14 residues in the CDR3. CDR1 and CDR2 (germline): SGHNT, YENEEA. The CDR3 is CASSSGQNTGELFF. The CDR3 nucleotides are TGTGCCAGCAGCTCGGGACAGAACACCGGGGAGCTGTTTTTT.

The chain is built from TRBV15 and TRBJ1-5; a weak D match, TRBD1 (6 bases). In germline, CDR1 is LNHNV, CDR2 YYDKDF (reference sequence). The V end was cut by 6 bases, the J end by 1 base, with 13 bases between. This CDR3 is 15 amino acids long. The CDR3 protein is CATSPGVGSNQPQHF. Here the CDR3 DNA reads TGTGCCACCAGTCCAGGGGTTGGGAGCAATCAGCCCCAGCATTTT.

V usage is TRBV27 and J usage is TRBJ2-3, with TRBD1 matching 9 bases. Germline V gene sequence: CDR1 MNHEY, CDR2 SMNVEV (reference sequence). The CDR3 length is 14 residues. J lost 3 bases, V lost 4 bases, and 2 bases had no gene match. CDR3 amino acids: CASSSTGGTDTQYF. CDR3 bases: TGTGCCAGCAGTTCGACAGGGGGAACAGATACGCAGTATTTT.

The chain employs TRBV18 and TRBJ2-7, with D possibly matching TRBD2 (5 bases). There are 13 residues in the CDR3. V was shortened by 8 bases and J by 6 bases, with 17 bases between the two germline ends. Germline lookup yields CDR1 KGHSH and CDR2 LQKENI. CDR3 sequence reads: CASAQSEAGEQYF. CDR3 bases: TGTGCCAGCGCACAGAGTGAGGCGGGCGAGCAGTACTTC.

V gene TRBV6-4 combines with J gene TRBJ2-3, with D perhaps TRBD2 (6 bases). This CDR3 is built from 15 residues. With 0 bases removed from V and 1 base from J, the gap between germline ends came to 8 bases. Germline lookup yields CDR1 MRHNA and CDR2 SNTAGT. CDR3: CASSDSGGGTDTQYF. The CDR3 nucleotides read TGTGCCAGCAGTGACTCGGGCGGGGGCACAGATACGCAGTATTTT.